These 22 T cell receptor beta chains came from one sample sequenced in a study of blood T cells in healthy people across ages. Sample-barcoded 5' priming and a J-beta primer mix drove a second PCR of about 6 to 11 cycles. TCRdb ran MiXCR on the 5' RACE reads and lists one entry per CDR3 protein. The sample contains 700,000 to 850,000 distinct CDR3 sequences, about 34% of which appear only once. The sequenced material came from blood. These receptors were obtained from a man aged 18 to 29 in good health.

Only a few counts were recorded for this clonotype. This chain connects TRBV12-3 or TRBV12-4 to TRBJ1-5; unclear D gene. The CDR3 extends over 13 amino acids. Between the trimmed V and J ends, which lost 7 bases and 7 bases, there was a span of 14 bases. CDR3 DNA sequence: TGTGCCAGCACCCTCGGCGTTAGGCAGCCCCAGCATTTT. Its translation: CASTLGVRQPQHF.

J is TRBJ2-6 and V is TRBV18, with 7 bases identical to TRBD2. Germline V gene lookup returns CDR1 KGHSH and CDR2 LQKENI. V lost 0 bases and J lost 2; bases outside the gene matches: 10. The length of the CDR3 is 19 residues. The CDR3: CASSPPLAGARPGANVLTF. The CDR3 bases are TGTGCCAGCTCACCACCGTTGGCGGGAGCCCGGCCTGGGGCCAACGTCCTGACTTTC.

The chain uses TRBV21-1 and TRBJ1-1; the D call in the table, TRBD1, was not verified against the DNA. TRBV21-1 is labeled a pseudogene. The CDR3 has 15 residues. This CDR3 is CASSSRTLINTEAFF. CDR3 DNA: TGTGCCAGCAGCTCACGGACCCTGATAAACACTGAAGCTTTCTTT.

This clonotype was detected only once. A read error may explain this, as a much larger clone is one base away. This chain uses TRBV5-1 with TRBJ2-3, with 7 bases that match TRBD2. V trimming: 3 bases; J trimming: 0 bases; junction bases outside the gene matches: 7. There are 16 residues in the CDR3. CDR1 is SGHRS, CDR2 YFSETQ, per germline. CDR3 sequence (DNA): TGCGCCAGCAGCTCGGAACCTAGCGGTAGCACAGATACGCAGTATTTT. It specifies CASSSEPSGSTDTQYF.

The genes are TRBV5-1 and TRBJ2-3; 11 bases align to TRBD2. The ends lost 2 bases at V and 2 bases at J; junction bases unmatched: 4. The CDR3 contains 16 residues. CDR1 SGHRS and CDR2 YFSETQ come from the germline V gene. This CDR3 is CASSFSSGGTTDTQYF. The CDR3 bases are TGCGCCAGCAGCTTCTCTAGCGGGGGGACCACAGATACGCAGTATTTT.

This chain connects TRBV27 to TRBJ1-2; maybe TRBD1 (5 bases). The CDR3 has 15 residues. CDR1 is MNHEY and CDR2 is SMNVEV in the germline V gene (reference sequence). V gave up 4 bases and J gave up 3 bases, with 15 bases separating them. CDR3 bases: TGTGCCAGCAGTTCGGGGGTAGGGGTCGACTATGGCTACACCTTC. It encodes CASSSGVGVDYGYTF.

This rearrangement joins TRBV3-1 to TRBJ2-2; D may correspond to TRBD1 or TRBD2 (5 bases each). V dropped 1 base and J dropped 7 bases, with 13 bases sitting between them. The CDR3 contains 15 residues. CDR1 and CDR2 from the germline V gene are LGHDT and YNNKEL (reference sequence). CDR3 in amino acids: CASSQVRGANGELFF. The CDR3 bases are TGTGCCAGCAGCCAAGTGAGAGGGGCTAACGGGGAGCTGTTTTTT.

V gene TRBV20-1 combines with J gene TRBJ2-5, with 13 bases fitting TRBD2. There are 14 residues in the CDR3. Germline V lookup: CDR1 DFQATT, CDR2 SNEGSKA (reference sequence). V trimming: 5 bases; J trimming: 11 bases; junction bases outside the gene matches: 11. DNA for the CDR3: TGCAGTGCTCTTGGACTAGCGGGGGCCGATGAGCAGTACTTC. Amino acids: CSALGLAGADEQYF.

This clonotype was seen a few times. The chain has TRBV7-2 and TRBJ2-6; D possibly uses TRBD1 or TRBD2 (5 bases each). The CDR3 spans 15 residues. The V gene's germline CDR1 is SGHTA and CDR2 FQGNSA. The V and J ends lost 1 base and 3 bases respectively, with 7 bases between them. CDR3 protein: CASSLGGVGANVLTF. DNA for the CDR3: TGTGCCAGCAGCTTAGGAGGGGTTGGGGCCAACGTCCTGACTTTC.

This chain connects TRBV12-3 or TRBV12-4 to TRBJ2-2, with 7 bases fitting TRBD2. V dropped 7 bases and J dropped 4; count of bases not matched to a gene: 12. The CDR3 sequence is 16 residues long. The CDR3: CASTPWGGGGTGELFF. In DNA form, the CDR3 reads TGTGCCAGCACCCCTTGGGGGGGAGGTGGCACCGGGGAGCTGTTTTTT.

The chain carries TRBV20-1 and TRBJ2-2; D uncertain. The germline CDR1 and CDR2 sequences are DFQATT and SNEGSKA (reference sequence). Trimming removed 3 bases from V and 1 base from J, with 9 bases in between. There are 14 residues in the CDR3. The CDR3 reads CSARAPRNTGELFF. In DNA, the CDR3 is TGCAGTGCTAGGGCCCCGAGGAACACCGGGGAGCTGTTTTTT.

This clonotype was seen a few times. The CDR3 sequence is CASSQHPGLAGDNEQFF. The CDR3 DNA is TGCGCCAGCAGCCAGCACCCCGGACTAGCGGGGGACAATGAGCAGTTCTTC. This chain links TRBV4-1 with TRBJ2-1; 13 bases are shared with TRBD2. The CDR3 spans 17 residues. V was pared by 3 bases and J by 5 bases, with 7 bases of the junction left unmatched. The V gene's germline CDR1 is MGHRA and CDR2 YSYEKL.

This clonotype was seen only a few times. This chain connects TRBV20-1 to TRBJ2-1; 9 nucleotides align to TRBD1. The J segment lost 8 bases and the V segment lost 6 bases, leaving 11 bases of the junction unmatched. The CDR3 runs to 14 residues. The germline CDR1 and CDR2 sequences are DFQATT and SNEGSKA (reference sequence). DNA for the CDR3: TGCAGTGCGCCCCGACAGGGGGATTTCTATGAGCAGTTCTTC. It yields the protein CSAPRQGDFYEQFF.

This clonotype was detected ten times or more. The chain employs TRBV20-1 and TRBJ2-3; 7 bases fit TRBD2. This CDR3 contains 17 residues. V was pared by 1 base and J by 2 bases, with 12 bases of the junction left unmatched. Germline V CDR1 and CDR2: DFQATT, SNEGSKA (reference sequence). The CDR3: CSARGLGTKLPTDTQYF. CDR3 sequence (DNA): TGCAGTGCTAGAGGGCTGGGGACTAAACTCCCCACAGATACGCAGTATTTT.

This clonotype was picked up a small number of times. One end of the junction fails to match germline, which may point to a read error. This chain connects TRBV7-9 to TRBJ1-2, with D maybe TRBD1 (5 bases). Germline V CDR1 and CDR2: SEHNR, FQNEAQ (reference sequence). CDR3 length: 17 residues. The CDR3 bases are TGTGCCAGTAGCTTAGAGTTCGAGGGGCGAAACCACTATGGCTACACCTTC. The encoded protein is CASSLEFEGRNHYGYTF. The whole variable domain, remainder taken from reference TRBV7-9 and TRBJ1-2, is DTGVSQNPRHKITKRGQNVTFRCDPISEHNRLYWYRQTLGQGPEFLTYFQNEAQLEKSRLLSDRFSAERPKGSFSTLEIQRTEQGDSAMYLCASSLEFEGRNHYGYTFGSGTRLTVV.

About this clonotype itself: This may stem from a read error, because a much larger clone lies one nucleotide away. The chain has TRBV20-1 and TRBJ2-3; 10 bases align to TRBD2. The CDR3 length is 18 residues. Germline V gives CDR1 DFQATT, CDR2 SNEGSKA (reference sequence). Trimming cost V 0 bases and J 2 bases; bases outside gene matches: 11. In DNA, the CDR3 is TGCAGTGCTAGAGATCCCGCTAGCGGGGGACACAACACAGATACGCAGTATTTT. Its protein is CSARDPASGGHNTDTQYF.

This clonotype was seen at least ten times. This chain connects TRBV20-1 to TRBJ2-5; no definite D call. Germline CDR1 reads DFQATT; CDR2 reads SNEGSKA (reference sequence). V dropped 1 base and J dropped 1 base, with 16 bases sitting between them. This CDR3 region has 16 residues. CDR3 nucleotide sequence: TGCAGTGCTAGAGGCTTTACCCAAAGACCCCAAGAGACCCAGTACTTC. Its translation is CSARGFTQRPQETQYF.

V usage is TRBV10-3 and J usage is TRBJ2-5; TRBD1 matches 7 bases. The CDR3 contains 20 residues. After removal of 3 bases from V and 1 base from J, the junction contained 20 bases not matched to a gene. CDR1 is ENHRY, CDR2 SYGVKD, per germline. This CDR3 reads CAISDGSLGYRWDSQETQYF. DNA of the CDR3: TGTGCCATCAGTGATGGCTCTCTAGGTTATAGATGGGACAGCCAAGAGACCCAGTACTTC.

This clonotype was seen only a few times. CDR3 sequence reads: CASSFRWESHSTDTQYF. CDR3 DNA sequence: TGTGCCAGCAGCTTCCGTTGGGAGAGCCACAGCACAGATACGCAGTATTTT. The chain has TRBV11-2 and TRBJ2-3; a weak D match, TRBD2 (5 bases). Between the trimmed V and J ends, which lost 3 bases and 0 bases, there was a span of 16 bases. This CDR3 comprises 17 residues. Germline V gene lookup returns CDR1 SGHAT and CDR2 FQNNGV.

This clonotype occurred many times. V and J are TRBV4-3 and TRBJ1-2; D uncertain. The V gene's germline CDR1 is LGHNA and CDR2 YSLEER. V was shortened by 0 bases and J by 9 bases, with 17 bases between the two germline ends. This CDR3 region has 15 residues. CDR3 sequence: CASSQDISNVVRYTF. DNA for the CDR3: TGCGCCAGCAGCCAAGATATTAGCAATGTGGTCCGCTACACCTTC.

The J gene is TRBJ2-5, the V gene TRBV7-2; 7 bases are shared with TRBD2. CDR1 is SGHTA and CDR2 is FQGNSA in the germline V gene. The CDR3 has 15 residues. Trimming removed 0 bases from V and 11 bases from J; junction bases left unmatched: 12. This CDR3 is CASSLAPERGHEQYF. DNA of the CDR3: TGTGCCAGCAGCTTAGCACCAGAGCGGGGTCATGAGCAGTACTTC.

This clonotype was found a few times. This chain joins TRBV13 and TRBJ2-3, with D uncertain. The V end lost 5 bases, the J end lost 6 bases, and 9 bases lay between the germline ends. This CDR3 has 12 residues. Germline CDR1 and CDR2: PRHDT and FYEKMQ (reference sequence). DNA of the CDR3: TGTGCCAGCAGCCCCGAGATTGATACGCAGTATTTT. It yields the protein CASSPEIDTQYF.